The next 19 T cell receptor beta chains were all read from a single sample in a study of blood T cell repertoires in COVID-19. Assay used: immunoSEQ multiplex PCR; TCRdb lists only in-frame clones, some missing. The table lists more than 200,000 clones, roughly 86% of them singletons. Sequenced: PBMCs or T cells enriched from blood (not recorded which). All receptors derive from a woman aged 45-65 years who had recovered from COVID-19.

This chain links TRBV11-2 with TRBJ2-4; the match to TRBD2 covers 15 bases. This CDR3 spans 18 amino acids. Germline-derived CDR1 and CDR2 are SGHAT and FQNNGV. The V gene end was trimmed by 5 bases and the J gene end by 0 bases; junction bases not matched to a gene: 5. Written as DNA, the CDR3 is TGTGCCAGCAGCACGGGACTAGCGGGGGGTATAGCCAAAAACATTCAGTACTTC. This translates into CASSTGLAGGIAKNIQYF.

The V gene is TRBV9, the J gene TRBJ2-3, with 8 bases identical to TRBD2. After removal of 1 base from V and 2 bases from J, the junction contained 6 bases not matched to a gene. The germline gives CDR1 SGDLS, CDR2 YYNGEE. The CDR3 has 16 amino acids. Here the CDR3 reads CASSVREGTATDTQYF. CDR3 bases: TGTGCCAGCAGCGTACGGGAGGGAACGGCCACAGATACGCAGTATTTT. The full variable domain, rest sourced from reference TRBV9 and TRBJ2-3, is DSGVTQTPKHLITATGQRVTLRCSPRSGDLSVYWYQQSLDQGLQFLIQYYNGEERAKGNILERFSAQQFPDLHSELNLSSLELGDSALYFCASSVREGTATDTQYFGPGTRLTVL.

This chain links TRBV2 with TRBJ1-5; D gene ambiguous. CDR3 length: 13 amino acids. The germline CDR1 and CDR2 sequences are SNHLY and FYNNEI. V was pared by 8 bases and J by 7 bases, with 15 bases between. The DNA of the CDR3 is TGTGCCAGCCTTCAAAACGCGGGGCAGCCCCAGCATTTT. Its protein product is CASLQNAGQPQHF.

V is TRBV14 and J is TRBJ2-3; TRBD2 agrees at 9 bases. The trim removed 4 bases at V and 6 bases at J, leaving 5 bases unmatched. The CDR3 has 14 amino acids. Germline V gives CDR1 SGHDN, CDR2 FVKESK. The DNA of the CDR3 is TGTGCCAGCAGCCGGGTAGCGGGAGTGGATACGCAGTATTTT. Its protein is CASSRVAGVDTQYF.

The chain uses TRBV11-2 and TRBJ2-7; a weak D match, TRBD1 (6 bases). Germline loops: CDR1 SGHAT, CDR2 FQNNGV. The CDR3 is made up of 12 amino acids. With 3 bases removed from V and 5 bases from J, the gap between germline ends came to 8 bases. The CDR3 DNA follows: TGTGCCAGCAGCTTCAGGGGTGACGAGCAGTACTTC. As protein: CASSFRGDEQYF.

The rearrangement joins TRBV15 to TRBJ1-5, with D tentatively TRBD1 (6 bases). Germline-derived CDR1 and CDR2 are LNHNV and YYDKDF (reference sequence). The CDR3 covers 17 residues. V was cut by 1 base and J by 4 bases, with 17 bases left in between. The CDR3 spells CATSRGPHRAVNQPQHF. In nucleotides, the CDR3 is TGTGCCACCAGCAGAGGACCGCACAGGGCCGTTAATCAGCCCCAGCATTTT.

The V call is TRBV7-8, the J call TRBJ1-3, with 8 bases aligning to TRBD1. The germline gives CDR1 SGHVS, CDR2 FQNEAQ. The length of the CDR3 is 16 residues. Losses at the gene ends were 4 bases for V and 0 bases for J; bases not matched to a gene: 5. The CDR3 sequence is CASSSRTGSSGNTIYF. CDR3 nucleotide sequence: TGTGCCAGCAGCTCCCGGACAGGGAGCTCTGGAAACACCATATATTTT.

In this sample, this clone turned up once. V and J are TRBV4-1 and TRBJ1-3, with a possible D match to TRBD1 (6 bases). V lost 0 bases, J lost 0 bases, and 15 bases lay in between. The CDR3 extends over 18 amino acids. Germline-derived CDR1 and CDR2 are MGHRA and YSYEKL. The CDR3 DNA is TGCGCCAGCAGCCAAGATCCAGGGACACCCGCCTCTGGAAACACCATATATTTT. It codes for CASSQDPGTPASGNTIYF.

In DNA form, the CDR3 reads TGTGCCAGTAGTACCCACAGGGGAACTAATGAAAAACTGTTTTTT. Its translation is CASSTHRGTNEKLFF. V and J are TRBV19 and TRBJ1-4; 7 bases are shared with TRBD1. Germline values: CDR1 LNHDA, CDR2 SQIVND (reference sequence). V lost 4 bases and J lost 1; bases outside the gene matches: 3. This CDR3 is built from 15 residues.

The sample holds a few counts of this clone. This sample also contains other DNA sequences that code for the same CDR3. This chain links TRBV10-3 with TRBJ2-2; D may be TRBD1 (6 bases). The germline gives CDR1 ENHRY, CDR2 SYGVKD. Trimming pared 8 bases from V and 3 bases from J, leaving 13 bases between. This CDR3 is built from 14 residues. The CDR3 nucleotides are TGTGCCATCTCGGACAGAGGGGACACCGGGGAGCTGTTTTTT. It specifies CAISDRGDTGELFF.

The chain joins TRBV6-2 or TRBV6-3 to TRBJ1-1; 7 bases are shared with TRBD1. The CDR3 loop spans 14 amino acids. With V trimmed by 2 bases and J by 3 bases, 3 bases remained unmatched. Germline V CDR1 and CDR2: MNHEY, SVGEGT. The CDR3 region is CASSYETGYTEAFF. The CDR3 DNA reads as TGTGCCAGCAGTTACGAGACAGGGTACACTGAAGCTTTCTTT.

In its sample, this clone was seen once. The chain links TRBV28 to TRBJ1-2, with 10 bases lining up with TRBD1. In germline, CDR1 is MDHEN, CDR2 SYDVKM. The length of the CDR3 is 17 residues. The V and J ends lost 4 bases and 4 bases, in that order; junction bases with no gene match: 12. The DNA for the CDR3 is TGTGCCAGCAGTTCCCGGGACAGGGGTTCTTTAGTCTATGGCTACACCTTC. The encoded protein is CASSSRDRGSLVYGYTF.

The DNA for the CDR3 is TGTGCCAGCAGTTTAGCGGGTCTGGGGGGTTACGAGCAGTACTTC. Translated: CASSLAGLGGYEQYF. J is TRBJ2-7 and V is TRBV27; D is perhaps TRBD2 (6 bases). The CDR3 covers 15 residues. V was pared by 2 bases and J by 4 bases, with 15 bases between. Germline-derived CDR1 and CDR2 are MNHEY and SMNVEV (reference sequence).

V and J are TRBV10-2 and TRBJ1-1, with no clear D. The V end was cut by 2 bases, the J end by 4 bases, with 8 bases between. The CDR3 loop spans 13 amino acids. Per the germline V gene, CDR1 is WSHSY and CDR2 is SAAADI. In DNA, the CDR3 is TGCGCCAGCAGTGAGGCAGGTTTCACTGAAGCTTTCTTT. Its translation is CASSEAGFTEAFF.

The chain joins TRBV18 to TRBJ2-3; 9 nucleotides line up with TRBD2. In germline, CDR1 is KGHSH, CDR2 LQKENI. After removal of 3 bases from V and 6 bases from J, the junction contained 4 bases not matched to a gene. The CDR3 runs to 14 residues. This CDR3 is CASSPTGTSDTQYF. As DNA, the CDR3 is TGTGCCAGCTCACCGACCGGGACTAGCGATACGCAGTATTTT.

The chain combines TRBV7-9 with TRBJ1-4; possible D gene TRBD1, 5 bases. The CDR3 extends over 14 amino acids. V was pared by 6 bases and J by 3 bases, with 11 bases between. CDR1 SEHNR and CDR2 FQNEAQ come from the germline V gene (reference sequence). CDR3 residues: CASRKDSSNEKLFF. CDR3 coding DNA: TGTGCCAGCAGAAAAGACAGCTCTAATGAAAAACTGTTTTTT. Drawing the rest from reference TRBV7-9 and TRBJ1-4, the complete variable domain is DTGVSQNPRHKITKRGQNVTFRCDPISEHNRLYWYRQTLGQGPEFLTYFQNEAQLEKSRLLSDRFSAERPKGSFSTLEIQRTEQGDSAMYLCASRKDSSNEKLFFGSGTQLSVL.

This chain uses TRBV27 with TRBJ1-5; D call uncertain. The CDR3 loop spans 15 amino acids. Trimming shortened V by 0 bases and J by 6 bases, and 12 bases separated the two germline ends. The germline CDR1 and CDR2 sequences are MNHEY and SMNVEV (reference sequence). The CDR3 reads CASSLSVLTTQPQHF. The DNA of the CDR3 is TGTGCCAGCAGTTTATCGGTTTTGACAACTCAGCCCCAGCATTTT.

This clone appeared a single time. CDR3: CASTPRTGGSGGNTIYF. CDR3 nucleotides: TGTGCCAGCACTCCGCGGACAGGGGGCTCAGGTGGAAACACCATATATTTT. This chain uses TRBV7-4 with TRBJ1-3; 11 bases match TRBD1. The V gene's germline CDR1 is SGHVT and CDR2 SQSDAQ. With 7 bases clipped from V and 3 bases from J, the junction kept 11 bases outside the gene matches. CDR3 length: 17 amino acids.

This rearrangement joins TRBV21-1 to TRBJ2-5; TRBD2, the table's D call, lacks a check against the DNA. TRBV21-1 has pseudogene status. The CDR3 has 19 residues. CDR3 protein: CASSKAKRETSGAIETQYF. The CDR3 coding sequence is TGTGCCAGCAGCAAAGCCAAACGGGAGACTAGCGGTGCAATTGAGACCCAGTACTTC.